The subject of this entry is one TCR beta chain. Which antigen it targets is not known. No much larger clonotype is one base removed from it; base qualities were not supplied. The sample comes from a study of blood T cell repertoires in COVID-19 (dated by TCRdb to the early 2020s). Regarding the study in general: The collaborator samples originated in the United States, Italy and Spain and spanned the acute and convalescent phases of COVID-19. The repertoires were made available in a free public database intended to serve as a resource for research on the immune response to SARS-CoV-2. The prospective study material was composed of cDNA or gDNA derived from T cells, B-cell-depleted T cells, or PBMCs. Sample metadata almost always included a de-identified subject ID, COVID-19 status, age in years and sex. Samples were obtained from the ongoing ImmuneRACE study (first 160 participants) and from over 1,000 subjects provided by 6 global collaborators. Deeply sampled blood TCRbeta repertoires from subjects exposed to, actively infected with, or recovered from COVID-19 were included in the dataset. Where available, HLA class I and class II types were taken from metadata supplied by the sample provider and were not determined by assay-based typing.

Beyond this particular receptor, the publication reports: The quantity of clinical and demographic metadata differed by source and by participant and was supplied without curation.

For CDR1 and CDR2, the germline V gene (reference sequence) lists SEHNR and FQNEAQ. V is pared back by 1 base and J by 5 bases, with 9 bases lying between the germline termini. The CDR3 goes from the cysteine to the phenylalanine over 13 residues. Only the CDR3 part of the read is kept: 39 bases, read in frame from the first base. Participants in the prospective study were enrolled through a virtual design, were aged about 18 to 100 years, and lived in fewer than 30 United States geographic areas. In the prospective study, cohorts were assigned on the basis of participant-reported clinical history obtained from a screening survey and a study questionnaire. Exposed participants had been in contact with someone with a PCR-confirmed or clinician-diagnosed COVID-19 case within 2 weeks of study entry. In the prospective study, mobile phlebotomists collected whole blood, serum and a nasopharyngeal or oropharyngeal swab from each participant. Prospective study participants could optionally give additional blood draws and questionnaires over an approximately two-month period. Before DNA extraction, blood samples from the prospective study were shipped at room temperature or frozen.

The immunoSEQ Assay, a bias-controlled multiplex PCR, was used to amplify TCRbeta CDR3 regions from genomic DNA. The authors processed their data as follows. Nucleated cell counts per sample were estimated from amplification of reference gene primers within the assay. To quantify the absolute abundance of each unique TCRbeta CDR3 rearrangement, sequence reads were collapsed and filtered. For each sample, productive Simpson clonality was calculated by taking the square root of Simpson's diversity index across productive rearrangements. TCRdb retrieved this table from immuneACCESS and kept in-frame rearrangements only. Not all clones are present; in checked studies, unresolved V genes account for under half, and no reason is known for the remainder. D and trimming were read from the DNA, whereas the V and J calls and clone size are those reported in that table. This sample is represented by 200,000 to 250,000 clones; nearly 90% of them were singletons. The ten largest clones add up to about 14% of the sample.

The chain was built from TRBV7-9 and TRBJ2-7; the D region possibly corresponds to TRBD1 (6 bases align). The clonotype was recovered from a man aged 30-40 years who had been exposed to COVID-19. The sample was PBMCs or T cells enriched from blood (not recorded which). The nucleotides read TGTGCCAGCAGCTTAGGATACAGGGACGAGCAGTACTTC. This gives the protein CASSLGYRDEQYF.